These 7 T cell receptor beta chains originate from one sample sequenced in a study of T cell responses to AZD1222 COVID-19 vaccine. Repertoires were generated with immunoSEQ multiplex PCR, while TCRdb's copy carries only in-frame clones and drops some. The sample lists 120,000 to 150,000 clones, around nine tenths occurring once. The input for sequencing was peripheral blood, taken on day 0 of AZD1222 vaccination. These receptor sequences come from an adult in good health.

Here the CDR3 reads CASSTVGYYGYTF. The CDR3, as DNA: TGTGCCAGTAGTACAGTGGGCTACTATGGCTACACCTTC. The chain recombines TRBV19 with TRBJ1-2; D gene ambiguous. CDR3 length: 13 amino acids. Trimming cost V 4 bases and J 3 bases, with 9 bases left between them. CDR1 and CDR2 (germline): LNHDA, SQIVND (reference sequence).

The V gene is TRBV2, the J gene TRBJ1-5; D is uncertain. The V end was cut by 4 bases, the J end by 3 bases, with 10 bases between. The CDR3 totals 14 residues. The germline V gene has CDR1 SNHLY and CDR2 FYNNEI. The CDR3 DNA is TGTGCCAGCAGTGGAAGGGCCTCCAATCAGCCCCAGCATTTT. Protein sequence: CASSGRASNQPQHF.

The chain couples TRBV29-1 to TRBJ2-7; 9 nucleotides agree with TRBD1. In germline, CDR1 is SQVTM, CDR2 ANQGSEA. The length of the CDR3 is 14 residues. The ends lost 7 bases at V and 1 base at J; junction bases unmatched: 8. For the CDR3, the DNA is TGCAGCGCCACAGGACAGGGGCATTCCTACGAGCAGTACTTC. Translation gives CSATGQGHSYEQYF.

This chain links TRBV5-1 with TRBJ1-1, with 9 bases that match TRBD1. The CDR3 extends over 16 amino acids. J gave up 6 bases and V 3 bases, and 12 bases lay outside the gene matches. The germline V gene encodes CDR1 SGHRS and CDR2 YFSETQ. In DNA, the CDR3 is TGCGCCAGCAGCTCCCGGCCACAGGGGGCGGATTCTGAAGCTTTCTTT. This gives the protein CASSSRPQGADSEAFF.

The chain combines TRBV4-1 with TRBJ1-2; no reliable D call. V lost 3 bases and J 5 bases, leaving 10 bases between the germline ends. This CDR3 spans 13 amino acids. Germline V gives CDR1 MGHRA, CDR2 YSYEKL. The CDR3 spells CASSQEGLYGYTF. The CDR3 nucleotides read TGCGCCAGCAGCCAGGAGGGCCTTTATGGCTACACCTTC.

The V gene is TRBV18, the J gene TRBJ2-1; 12 bases line up with TRBD2. Germline CDR1 is KGHSH and CDR2 is LQKENI. The CDR3 sequence is 19 residues long. Trimming at V came to 0 bases and at J to 7 bases, leaving 13 bases not matched to a gene. In DNA, the CDR3 is TGTGCCAGCTCACCACCCCCTAGCGGGAGGGCGATTGGTGCGAATGAGCAGTTCTTC. Amino acid sequence: CASSPPPSGRAIGANEQFF. The full variable domain, in which reference TRBV18 and TRBJ2-1 provide the parts outside the CDR3, is NAGVMQNPRHLVRRRGQEARLRCSPMKGHSHVYWYRQLPEEGLKFMVYLQKENIIDESGMPKERFSAEFPKEGPSILRIQQVVRGDSAAYFCASSPPPSGRAIGANEQFFGPGTRLTVL.

The chain recombines TRBV2 with TRBJ2-2; 9 bases map to TRBD2. Trimming removed 3 bases from V and 6 bases from J; junction bases left unmatched: 8. The CDR3 runs to 16 residues. The germline gives CDR1 SNHLY, CDR2 FYNNEI. Here the CDR3 DNA reads TGTGCCAGCAGTGAGGGCCCTCGCGGGGGGGCCGGGGAGCTGTTTTTT. As protein: CASSEGPRGGAGELFF.